The 17 T cell receptor beta chains given below trace back to one sample, sequenced in a study of human T cells and chemical hapten exposure. The time point: pre-sensitization, week 0. Treatment in this sample: therapeutic diphenylcyclopropenone sensitization with weekly scalp DPC. TCRdb passed the RACE reads through MiXCR, listing each CDR3 protein once. The sample contains approximately 100,000 distinct CDR3 sequences, roughly 12% of which appear only once. Sequenced material: whole blood, taken in connection with sensitization to the hapten diphenylcyclopropenone (DPC). These TCRs come from a woman aged 45-59 years with alopecia areata. Some clones in this sample may be carry-over from other donors' samples.

This chain joins TRBV6-2 or TRBV6-3 and TRBJ1-2, with 10 bases aligning to TRBD1. The V gene end was trimmed by 6 bases and the J gene end by 7 bases; junction bases not matched to a gene: 2. CDR3 size: 12 residues. From germline, CDR1 is MNHEY and CDR2 SVGEGT. CDR3 in amino acids: CASRTGGLGYTF. Written as DNA, the CDR3 is TGTGCCAGCAGGACAGGGGGCCTTGGCTACACCTTC.

The table lists this clonotype with many counts. V is TRBV28 and J is TRBJ2-7; the match to TRBD2 covers 11 bases. The CDR3 loop spans 13 amino acids. Germline CDR1 and CDR2: MDHEN and SYDVKM. The V and J ends lost 7 bases and 7 bases, in that order; junction bases with no gene match: 6. CDR3 loop: CASKLAGGMEQYF. The CDR3 bases are TGTGCCAGCAAGCTAGCGGGAGGTATGGAGCAGTACTTC. Together with reference TRBV28 and TRBJ2-7, the CDR3 gives the full variable domain: DVKVTQSSRYLVKRTGEKVFLECVQDMDHENMFWYRQDPGLGLRLIYFSYDVKMKEKGDIPEGYSVSREKKERFSLILESASTNQTSMYLCASKLAGGMEQYFGPGTRLTVT.

The chain uses TRBV4-3 and TRBJ1-1; TRBD1 matches 8 bases. In germline, CDR1 is LGHNA, CDR2 YSLEER. V trimming: 2 bases; J trimming: 1 base; junction bases outside the gene matches: 9. The CDR3 totals 17 residues. The CDR3 is CASSQRQGRRTNTEAFF. The CDR3 nucleotides read TGCGCCAGCAGCCAAAGACAGGGGCGCCGGACGAACACTGAAGCTTTCTTT.

This clonotype was counted at least ten times. This chain uses TRBV3-1 with TRBJ1-1; unclear D gene. This CDR3 is built from 11 residues. The V end was cut by 4 bases, the J end by 6 bases, with 6 bases between. The germline CDR1 and CDR2 sequences are LGHDT and YNNKEL (reference sequence). Here the CDR3 reads CASSLSAEAFF. The CDR3 DNA sequence: TGTGCCAGCAGCCTCTCTGCTGAAGCTTTCTTT.

The rearrangement joins TRBV12-3 or TRBV12-4 to TRBJ2-1; 10 bases line up with TRBD2. Trimming cost V 2 bases and J 7 bases; bases outside gene matches: 5. This CDR3 region has 15 residues. DNA of the CDR3: TGTGCCAGCAGTTTAAGGACTAGCGGAGCAAATGAGCAGTTCTTC. This sequence encodes CASSLRTSGANEQFF.

This clonotype was counted at least ten times. This rearrangement joins TRBV28 to TRBJ2-7; D not resolved. This CDR3 comprises 13 residues. V was trimmed by 10 bases and J by 6 bases, leaving 19 bases between them. Germline lookup yields CDR1 MDHEN and CDR2 SYDVKM. CDR3 amino acids: CATSRDVRFEQYF. The CDR3 nucleotides read TGTGCCACGAGTAGAGATGTACGGTTCGAGCAGTACTTC.

This clonotype was counted a few times. The rearrangement uses TRBV5-1 and TRBJ2-7; 10 bases line up with TRBD2. CDR3 size: 16 residues. Germline values: CDR1 SGHRS, CDR2 YFSETQ. J lost 0 bases, V lost 2 bases, and 5 bases had no gene match. CDR3 bases: TGCGCCAGCAGCTTCTCACTAGCGGGGCGCTCCTACGAGCAGTACTTC. Translated: CASSFSLAGRSYEQYF.

This clonotype was found many times. J is TRBJ2-7 and V is TRBV29-1; a weak D match, TRBD1 (5 bases). The germline CDR1 and CDR2 sequences are SQVTM and ANQGSEA. The CDR3 has 13 amino acids. The germline V and J ends were trimmed by 8 bases and 0 bases, with 14 bases remaining between them. Here the CDR3 reads CSRLGASSYEQYF. CDR3 nucleotides: TGCAGCAGACTTGGGGCAAGCTCCTACGAGCAGTACTTC.

This clonotype was counted between two and nine times. V usage is TRBV11-2 and J usage is TRBJ2-2; tentative D call: TRBD2 (6 bases). Germline V gene data show CDR1 as SGHAT and CDR2 as FQNNGV. The V gene lost 1 base and the J gene lost 1 base, with 10 bases spanning the gap. CDR3 size: 16 residues. CDR3 amino acids: CASSLVRGLNTGELFF. The DNA of the CDR3 is TGTGCCAGCAGCTTAGTACGGGGGTTGAACACCGGGGAGCTGTTTTTT.

The V call is TRBV5-1, the J call TRBJ2-3; D is ambiguous. Looked up from germline, CDR1 is SGHRS and CDR2 is YFSETQ. The CDR3 sequence is 14 residues long. Trimming cost V 3 bases and J 1 base, with 9 bases left between them. The CDR3 is CASSSRRGTDTQYF. The CDR3 DNA reads as TGCGCCAGCAGCTCCCGACGGGGCACAGATACGCAGTATTTT.

This clonotype was counted between two and nine times. V and J are TRBV19 and TRBJ2-1; D possibly corresponds to TRBD2 (7 bases). The V end was cut by 3 bases, the J end by 9 bases, with 15 bases between. CDR1 is LNHDA and CDR2 is SQIVND in the germline V gene (reference sequence). This CDR3 has 14 residues. The chain's CDR3 is CASSMWGGQGEQFF. CDR3 nucleotide sequence: TGTGCCAGTAGTATGTGGGGGGGGCAAGGTGAGCAGTTCTTC.

This clonotype was observed a few times. The CDR3 reads CASSYGGSRTDTQYF. The CDR3 DNA follows: TGTGCCAGCAGTTACGGGGGGAGCAGGACAGATACGCAGTATTTT. This chain uses TRBV6-5 with TRBJ2-3, with D possibly matching TRBD2 (6 bases). The germline V and J ends were trimmed by 2 bases and 3 bases, with 12 bases remaining between them. Germline-derived CDR1 and CDR2 are MNHEY and SVGAGI. The CDR3 length is 15 residues.

The chain recombines TRBV5-6 with TRBJ1-5, with unresolved D. This CDR3 is 13 amino acids long. Germline lookup yields CDR1 SGHDT and CDR2 YYEEEE. Trimming removed 0 bases at V and 7 bases at J, with 8 bases between. The CDR3 spells CASSLAPLQPQHF. CDR3 nucleotide sequence: TGTGCCAGCAGCTTGGCGCCGTTACAGCCCCAGCATTTT.

This clonotype was recorded at least ten times. The chain joins TRBV6-2 or TRBV6-3 to TRBJ1-1, with 10 positions matching TRBD1. The CDR3 consists of 17 residues. Germline assignment: CDR1 MNHEY and CDR2 SVGEGT. With 5 bases clipped from V and 0 bases from J, the junction kept 9 bases outside the gene matches. The CDR3 here is CASSPLGQGTVNTEAFF. In nucleotides, the CDR3 is TGTGCCAGCAGTCCTTTGGGACAGGGGACCGTGAACACTGAAGCTTTCTTT.

This clonotype has just a few counts. This CDR3 reads CASSITASGGTDTQYF. CDR3 nucleotides: TGTGCCAGTAGTATCACGGCTAGCGGGGGCACAGATACGCAGTATTTT. The V call is TRBV19, the J call TRBJ2-3, with 9 bases that match TRBD2. The V gene end was trimmed by 3 bases and the J gene end by 1 base; junction bases not matched to a gene: 5. CDR3 size: 16 residues. Per the germline V gene, CDR1 is LNHDA and CDR2 is SQIVND (reference sequence).

In its sample, this clonotype was seen many times. For the CDR3, the DNA is TGCAGCATACGACAAGGGTCCTACGAGCAGTACTTC. Protein sequence: CSIRQGSYEQYF. This chain joins TRBV29-1 and TRBJ2-7; D remains ambiguous. This CDR3 region has 12 residues. The ends were cut back, 8 bases at V and 1 base at J, with 12 bases in the middle. Germline V gene sequence: CDR1 SQVTM, CDR2 ANQGSEA.

This clonotype occurred a few times. The chain carries TRBV6-5 and TRBJ2-7, with D unclear. Germline CDR1 MNHEY, CDR2 SVGAGI. V was cut by 6 bases and J by 2 bases, with 17 bases left in between. This CDR3 region has 15 residues. The CDR3 region is CASSLDFDKPYEQYF. The CDR3 DNA is TGTGCCAGCAGCCTAGACTTTGACAAACCCTACGAGCAGTACTTC.